The sequence of this T cell receptor (beta chain) was determined in a study of blood T cell repertoires in COVID-19. Study in general: Acute-phase and convalescent COVID-19 samples originated in the United States, Italy and Spain.

In the original processing: Cell counts per sample came from amplifying reference gene primers. Some clones are missing from TCRdb's copy, which holds only in-frame ones; the method was immunoSEQ multiplex PCR. That table is the source of V, J and clone size, and D and trimming were worked out from the DNA. The sample has 20,000 to 25,000 clones, 70% to 90% seen once. Germline CDR1 MNHEY, CDR2 SVGEGT. V gave up 6 bases and J gave up 2 bases; unmatched junction bases: 13. This CDR3 region has 16 residues. The source of this sequence is a man aged 50 to 60 with active COVID-19. The V call is TRBV6-2 or TRBV6-3, the J call TRBJ2-7, with 7 positions matching TRBD1. Sequenced: peripheral blood. CDR3 in DNA: TGTGCCAGCAGCCACCCCCGGGACAGAATGACCTACGAGCAGTACTTC. This encodes CASSHPRDRMTYEQYF.